This TCR beta chain was found in a study of cytomegalovirus exposure and HLA in healthy donors. Study-wide context: The platform used for the 120 or so validation repertoires matched that of the 666 first-cohort repertoires, a later analysis reported.

From the roughly 120-subject validation cohort, which was separate from the roughly 630-subject first cohort, the donors were drawn. Findings of the study overall: Altogether, about 160 TCR beta chains were recorded as cytomegalovirus-associated.

Sequencing was performed with immunoSEQ multiplex PCR; in TCRdb, only in-frame clones are kept and a portion is missing. The data show fewer than 85,000 clones, roughly 94% seen once. Trimming at V came to 5 bases and at J to 5 bases, leaving 8 bases not matched to a gene. The CDR3 is 15 residues long. The germline V gene has CDR1 SEHNR and CDR2 FQNEAQ (reference sequence). Notes on this clone: Its antigen is unknown.

V is TRBV7-9 and J is TRBJ2-5; 10 bases are a match to TRBD1. The receptor was isolated from a woman between 18 and 30 years old in good health and CMV-seronegative. Sequencing was done on a sample of PBMCs. Here the CDR3 reads CASSPGQGEGETQYF. In DNA form, the CDR3 reads TGTGCCAGCAGCCCCGGACAGGGGGAAGGGGAGACCCAGTACTTC.